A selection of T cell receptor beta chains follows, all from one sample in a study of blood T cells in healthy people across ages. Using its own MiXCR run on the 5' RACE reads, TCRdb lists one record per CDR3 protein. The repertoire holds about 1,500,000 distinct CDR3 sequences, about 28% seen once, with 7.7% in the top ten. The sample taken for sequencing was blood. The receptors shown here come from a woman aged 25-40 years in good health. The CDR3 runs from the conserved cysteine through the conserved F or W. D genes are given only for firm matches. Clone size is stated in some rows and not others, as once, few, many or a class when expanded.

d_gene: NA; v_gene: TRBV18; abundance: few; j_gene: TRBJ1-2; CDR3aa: CASSPSGQLYGYTF; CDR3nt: TGTGCCAGCTCACCCTCTGGACAACTCTATGGCTACACCTTC
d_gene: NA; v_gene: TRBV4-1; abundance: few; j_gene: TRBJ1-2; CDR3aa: CASRSGGQHSSNYGYTF; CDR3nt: TGCGCCAGCCGAAGCGGGGGGCAGCACTCTTCTAACTATGGCTACACCTTC
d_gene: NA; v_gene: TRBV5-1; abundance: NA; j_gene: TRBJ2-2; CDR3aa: CASSLDLAVNGELFF; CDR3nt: TGCGCCAGCAGCTTGGATCTAGCTGTGAACGGGGAGCTGTTTTTT
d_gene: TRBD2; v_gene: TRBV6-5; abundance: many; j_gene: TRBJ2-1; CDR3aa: CASSWGGNEQFF; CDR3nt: TGTGCCAGCAGCTGGGGGGGCAATGAGCAGTTCTTC
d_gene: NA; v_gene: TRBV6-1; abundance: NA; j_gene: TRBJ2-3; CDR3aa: CASSESGYATDTQYF; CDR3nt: TGTGCCAGCAGTGAATCTGGATACGCCACAGATACGCAGTATTTT
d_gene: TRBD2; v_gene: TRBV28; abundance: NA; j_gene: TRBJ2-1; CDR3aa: CASSFSGGLAGDNEQFF; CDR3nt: TGTGCCAGCAGTTTTTCGGGGGGTCTAGCGGGGGACAATGAGCAGTTCTTC
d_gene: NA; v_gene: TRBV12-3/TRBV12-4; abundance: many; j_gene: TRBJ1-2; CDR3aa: CASSLAGQKIIGYTF; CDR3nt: TGTGCCAGCAGTTTAGCGGGCCAGAAGATTATAGGCTACACCTTC
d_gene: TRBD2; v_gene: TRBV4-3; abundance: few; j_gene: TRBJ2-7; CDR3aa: CASSQDPGGRYEQYF; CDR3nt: TGCGCCAGCAGCCAAGATCCGGGAGGGCGCTACGAGCAGTACTTC
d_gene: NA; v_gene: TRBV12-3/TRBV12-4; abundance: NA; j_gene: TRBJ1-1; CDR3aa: CASRGTSNTEAFF; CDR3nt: TGTGCCAGCAGGGGGACATCGAACACTGAAGCTTTCTTT
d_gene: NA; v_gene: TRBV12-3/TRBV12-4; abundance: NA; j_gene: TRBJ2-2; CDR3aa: CATTFGSGMNTGERFF; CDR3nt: TGTGCCACCACCTTCGGGTCCGGGATGAACACCGGGGAGCGGTTTTTT
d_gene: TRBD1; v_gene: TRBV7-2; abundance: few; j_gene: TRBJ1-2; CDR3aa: CASSPGGPPTGYTF; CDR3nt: TGTGCCAGCAGCCCAGGGGGCCCCCCTACCGGCTACACCTTC
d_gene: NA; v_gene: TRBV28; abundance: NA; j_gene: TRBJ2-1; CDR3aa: CASSRAATRNNEEFF; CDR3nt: TGTGCCAGCAGTCGGGCCGCCACCAGGAACAATGAGGAGTTCTTC
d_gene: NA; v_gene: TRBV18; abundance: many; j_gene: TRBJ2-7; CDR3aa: CASSQGSGEQYF; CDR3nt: TGTGCCAGCAGCCAAGGTTCGGGGGAGCAGTACTTC
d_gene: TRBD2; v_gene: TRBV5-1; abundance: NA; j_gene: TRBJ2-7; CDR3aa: CASSSLAGGGDEQYF; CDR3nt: TGCGCCAGCAGCTCGTTAGCGGGAGGAGGCGACGAGCAGTACTTC
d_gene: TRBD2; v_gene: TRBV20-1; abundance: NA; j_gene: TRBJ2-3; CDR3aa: CSASALLAGGSTDTRYF; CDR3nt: TGCAGTGCTAGCGCCCTTTTAGCGGGGGGGAGCACAGATACGCGGTATTTT
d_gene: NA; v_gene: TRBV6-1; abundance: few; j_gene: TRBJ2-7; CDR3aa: CASSEVGGRGNEQYF; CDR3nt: TGTGCCAGCAGTGAAGTCGGTGGTAGAGGGAACGAGCAGTACTTC
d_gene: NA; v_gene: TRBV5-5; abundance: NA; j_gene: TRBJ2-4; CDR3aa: CASSYSRGVVRGYF; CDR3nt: TGTGCCAGCAGCTATTCCCGAGGGGTTGTCAGGGGGTACTTC
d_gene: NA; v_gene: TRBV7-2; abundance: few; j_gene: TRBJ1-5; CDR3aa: CASSLELFRRDGNQPQHF; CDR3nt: TGTGCCAGCAGCTTAGAACTTTTTAGGAGGGACGGGAATCAGCCCCAGCATTTT
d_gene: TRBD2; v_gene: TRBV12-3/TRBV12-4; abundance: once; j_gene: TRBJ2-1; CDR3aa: CASTPSGRAKNEQFF; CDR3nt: TGTGCCAGCACCCCGAGCGGGAGGGCCAAAAATGAGCAGTTCTTC
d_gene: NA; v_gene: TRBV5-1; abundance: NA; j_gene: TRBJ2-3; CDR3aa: CASKEGTSTDTQYF; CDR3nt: TGCGCCAGCAAAGAGGGGACTAGCACAGATACGCAGTATTTT
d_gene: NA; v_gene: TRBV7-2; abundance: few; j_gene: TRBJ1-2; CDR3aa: CASSLYQEGDGYTF; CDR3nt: TGTGCCAGCAGCTTATATCAGGAAGGGGATGGCTACACCTTC
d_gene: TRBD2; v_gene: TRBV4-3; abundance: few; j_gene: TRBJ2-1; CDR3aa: CASSQETSGRINEQFF; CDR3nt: TGCGCCAGCAGCCAAGAGACGAGCGGGAGGATTAATGAGCAGTTCTTC
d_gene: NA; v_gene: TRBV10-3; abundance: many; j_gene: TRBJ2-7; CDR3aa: CAISESTRGTPYEQYF; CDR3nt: TGTGCCATCAGTGAGTCGACTCGAGGGACGCCCTACGAGCAGTACTTC
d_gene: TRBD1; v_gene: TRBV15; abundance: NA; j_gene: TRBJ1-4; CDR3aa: CATSRGGQGGEKLFF; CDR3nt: TGTGCCACCAGCAGAGGAGGACAGGGTGGAGAAAAACTGTTTTTT
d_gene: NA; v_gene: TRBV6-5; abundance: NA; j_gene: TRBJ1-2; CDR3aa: CASSLFRGQGYTF; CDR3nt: TGTGCCAGCAGCCTTTTTCGGGGGCAGGGCTACACCTTC
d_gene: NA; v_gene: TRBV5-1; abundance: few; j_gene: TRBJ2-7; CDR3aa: CASSDQGSGVHEQYF; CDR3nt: TGCGCCAGCAGCGACCAGGGGTCCGGGGTCCACGAGCAGTACTTC
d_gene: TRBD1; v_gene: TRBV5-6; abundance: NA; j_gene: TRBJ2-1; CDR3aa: CASSTRDRLYNEQFF; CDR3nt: TGTGCCAGCAGCACTCGGGACAGGCTTTACAATGAGCAGTTCTTC
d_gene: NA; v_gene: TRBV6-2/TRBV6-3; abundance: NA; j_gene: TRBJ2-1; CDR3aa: CASSNRWAEQFF; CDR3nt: TGTGCCAGCAGTAACAGGTGGGCCGAGCAGTTCTTC